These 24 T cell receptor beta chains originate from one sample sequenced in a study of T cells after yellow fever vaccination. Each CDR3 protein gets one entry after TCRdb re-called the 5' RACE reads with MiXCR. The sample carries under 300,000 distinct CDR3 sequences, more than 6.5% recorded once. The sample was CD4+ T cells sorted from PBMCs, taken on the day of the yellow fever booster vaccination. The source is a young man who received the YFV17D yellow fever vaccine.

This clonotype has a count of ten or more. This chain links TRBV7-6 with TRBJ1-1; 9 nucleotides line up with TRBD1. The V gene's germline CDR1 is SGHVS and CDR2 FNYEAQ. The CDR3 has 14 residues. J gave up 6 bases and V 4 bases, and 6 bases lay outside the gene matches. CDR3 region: CASSSPGQGSEAFF. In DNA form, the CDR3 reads TGTGCCAGCAGCTCCCCGGGACAGGGATCTGAAGCTTTCTTT.

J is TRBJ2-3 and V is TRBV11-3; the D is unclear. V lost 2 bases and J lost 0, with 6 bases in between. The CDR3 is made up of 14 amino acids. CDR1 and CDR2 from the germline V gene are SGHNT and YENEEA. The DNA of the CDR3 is TGTGCCAGCAGCTTAACCGGGAGCACAGATACGCAGTATTTT. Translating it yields CASSLTGSTDTQYF.

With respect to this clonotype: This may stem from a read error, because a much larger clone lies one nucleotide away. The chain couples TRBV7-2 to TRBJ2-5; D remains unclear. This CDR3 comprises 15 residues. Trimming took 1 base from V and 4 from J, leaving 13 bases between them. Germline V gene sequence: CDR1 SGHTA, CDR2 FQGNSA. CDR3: CASSLGLDVRETQYF. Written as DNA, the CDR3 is TGTGCCAGCAGCTTAGGGCTAGATGTTAGAGAGACCCAGTACTTC.

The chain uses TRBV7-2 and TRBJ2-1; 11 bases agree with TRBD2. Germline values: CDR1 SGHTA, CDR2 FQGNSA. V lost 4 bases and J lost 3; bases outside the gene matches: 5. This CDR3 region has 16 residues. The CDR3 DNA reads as TGTGCCAGCAGCTCGGGACTAGCGGCACTCTACAATGAGCAGTTCTTC. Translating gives CASSSGLAALYNEQFF.

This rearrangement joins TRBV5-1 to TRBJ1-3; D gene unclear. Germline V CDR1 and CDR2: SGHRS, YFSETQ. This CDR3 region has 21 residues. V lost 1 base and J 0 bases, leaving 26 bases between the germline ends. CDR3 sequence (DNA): TGCGCCAGCAGCTTGTTTTATCCCGATCCGAGACTACAGAGCTCTGGAAACACCATATATTTT. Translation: CASSLFYPDPRLQSSGNTIYF.

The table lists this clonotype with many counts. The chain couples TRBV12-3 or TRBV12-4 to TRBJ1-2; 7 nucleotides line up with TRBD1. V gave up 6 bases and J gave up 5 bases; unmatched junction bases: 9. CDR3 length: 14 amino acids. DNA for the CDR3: TGTGCCAGCAGCCCAGCAGACAGGGTATATGGCTACACCTTC. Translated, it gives CASSPADRVYGYTF.

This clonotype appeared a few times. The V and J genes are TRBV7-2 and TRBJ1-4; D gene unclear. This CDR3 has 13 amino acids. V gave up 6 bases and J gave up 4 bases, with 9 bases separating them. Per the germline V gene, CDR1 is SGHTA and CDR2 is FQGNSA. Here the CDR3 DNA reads TGTGCCAGCAGAGGCAGGAATAATGAAAAACTGTTTTTT. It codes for CASRGRNNEKLFF.

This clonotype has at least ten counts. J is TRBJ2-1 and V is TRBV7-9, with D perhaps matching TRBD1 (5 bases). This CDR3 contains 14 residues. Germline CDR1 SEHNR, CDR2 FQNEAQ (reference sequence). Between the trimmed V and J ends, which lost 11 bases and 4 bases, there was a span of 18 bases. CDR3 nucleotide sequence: TGTGCCCCTACAGGCAGCTCTATATACAATGAGCAGTTCTTC. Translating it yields CAPTGSSIYNEQFF. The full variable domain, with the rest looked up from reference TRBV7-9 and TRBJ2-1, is DTGVSQNPRHKITKRGQNVTFRCDPISEHNRLYWYRQTLGQGPEFLTYFQNEAQLEKSRLLSDRFSAERPKGSFSTLEIQRTEQGDSAMYLCAPTGSSIYNEQFFGPGTRLTVL.

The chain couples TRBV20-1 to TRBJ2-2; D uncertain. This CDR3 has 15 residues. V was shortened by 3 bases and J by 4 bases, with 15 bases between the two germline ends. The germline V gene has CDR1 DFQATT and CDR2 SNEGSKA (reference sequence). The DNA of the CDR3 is TGCAGTGCTAGGCCCCTCCTCCGATCCACCGGGGAGCTGTTTTTT. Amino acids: CSARPLLRSTGELFF.

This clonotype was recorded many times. This CDR3 is CASSLGRQETQYF. Here the CDR3 DNA reads TGTGCCAGCAGTTTGGGCCGACAAGAGACCCAGTACTTC. The gene calls are TRBV7-2 and TRBJ2-5; D is ambiguous. Trimming cost V 6 bases and J 2 bases, with 10 bases left between them. The CDR3 has 13 amino acids. Germline CDR1 reads SGHTA; CDR2 reads FQGNSA.

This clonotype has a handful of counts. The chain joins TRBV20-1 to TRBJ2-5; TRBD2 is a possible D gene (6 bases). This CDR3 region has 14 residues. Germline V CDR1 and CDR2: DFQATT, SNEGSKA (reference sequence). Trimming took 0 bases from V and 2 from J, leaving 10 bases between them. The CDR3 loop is CSARDEGRQETQYF. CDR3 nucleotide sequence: TGCAGTGCTAGAGATGAAGGGAGGCAAGAGACCCAGTACTTC.

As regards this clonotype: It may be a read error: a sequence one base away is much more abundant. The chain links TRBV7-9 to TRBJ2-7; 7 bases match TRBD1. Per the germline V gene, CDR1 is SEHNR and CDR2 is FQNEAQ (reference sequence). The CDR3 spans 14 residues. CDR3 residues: CAGSPGTVGYGQYF. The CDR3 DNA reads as TGTGCCGGCAGCCCCGGGACAGTGGGTTACGGGCAGTACTTC.

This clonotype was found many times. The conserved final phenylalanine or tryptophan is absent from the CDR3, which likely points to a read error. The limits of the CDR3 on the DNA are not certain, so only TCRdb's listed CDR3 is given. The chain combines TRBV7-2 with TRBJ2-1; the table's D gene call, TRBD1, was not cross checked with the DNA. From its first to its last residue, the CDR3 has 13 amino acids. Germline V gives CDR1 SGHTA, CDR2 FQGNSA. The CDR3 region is CASSPPGFGTGFM.

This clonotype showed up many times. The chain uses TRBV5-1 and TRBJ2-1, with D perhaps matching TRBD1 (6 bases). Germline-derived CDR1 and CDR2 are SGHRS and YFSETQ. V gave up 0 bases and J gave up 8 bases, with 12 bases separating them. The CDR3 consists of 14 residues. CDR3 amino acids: CASSLDPGTYEQFF. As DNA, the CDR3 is TGCGCCAGCAGCTTGGACCCCGGGACATATGAGCAGTTCTTC.

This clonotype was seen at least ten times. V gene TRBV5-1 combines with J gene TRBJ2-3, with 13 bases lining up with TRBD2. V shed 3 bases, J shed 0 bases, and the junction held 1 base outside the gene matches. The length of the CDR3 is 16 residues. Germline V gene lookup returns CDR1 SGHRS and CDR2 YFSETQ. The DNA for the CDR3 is TGCGCCAGCAGCTGGGGACTAGCGGGGAGCACAGATACGCAGTATTTT. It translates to CASSWGLAGSTDTQYF.

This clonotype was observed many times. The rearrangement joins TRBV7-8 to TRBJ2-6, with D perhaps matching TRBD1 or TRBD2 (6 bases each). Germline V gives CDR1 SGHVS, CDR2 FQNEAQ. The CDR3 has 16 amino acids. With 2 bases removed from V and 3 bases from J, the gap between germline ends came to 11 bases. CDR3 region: CASSLWGAGGANVLTF. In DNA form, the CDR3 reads TGTGCCAGCAGCTTATGGGGGGCTGGTGGGGCCAACGTCCTGACTTTC.

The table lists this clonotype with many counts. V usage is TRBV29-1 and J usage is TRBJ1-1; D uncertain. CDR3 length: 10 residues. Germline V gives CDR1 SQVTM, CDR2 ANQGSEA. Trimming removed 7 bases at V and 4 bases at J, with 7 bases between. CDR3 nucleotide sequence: TGCAGCGGCGGGGTCACTGAAGCTTTCTTT. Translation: CSGGVTEAFF. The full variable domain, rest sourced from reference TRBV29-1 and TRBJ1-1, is SAVISQKPSRDICQRGTSLTIQCQVDSQVTMMFWYRQQPGQSLTLIATANQGSEATYESGFVIDKFPISRPNLTFSTLTVSNMSPEDSSIYLCSGGVTEAFFGQGTRLTVV.

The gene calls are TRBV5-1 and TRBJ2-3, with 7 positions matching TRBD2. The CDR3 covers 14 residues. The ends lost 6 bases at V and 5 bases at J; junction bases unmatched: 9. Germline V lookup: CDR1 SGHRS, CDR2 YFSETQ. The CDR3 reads CASTYKRGKDTQYF. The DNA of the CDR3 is TGCGCCAGCACTTACAAGCGGGGAAAAGATACGCAGTATTTT.

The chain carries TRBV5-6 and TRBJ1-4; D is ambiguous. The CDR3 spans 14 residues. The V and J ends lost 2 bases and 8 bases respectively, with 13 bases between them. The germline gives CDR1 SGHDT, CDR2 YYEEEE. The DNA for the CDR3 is TGTGCCAGCAGCTTTGGTAGAGGGAGCGAAAAACTGTTTTTT. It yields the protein CASSFGRGSEKLFF.

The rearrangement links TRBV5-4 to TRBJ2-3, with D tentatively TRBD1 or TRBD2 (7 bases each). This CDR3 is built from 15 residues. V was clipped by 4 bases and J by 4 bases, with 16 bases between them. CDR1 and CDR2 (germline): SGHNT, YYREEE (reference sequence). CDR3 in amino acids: CASSGGGTEADTQYF. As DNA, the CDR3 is TGTGCCAGCAGCGGGGGGGGGACAGAGGCAGATACGCAGTATTTT.

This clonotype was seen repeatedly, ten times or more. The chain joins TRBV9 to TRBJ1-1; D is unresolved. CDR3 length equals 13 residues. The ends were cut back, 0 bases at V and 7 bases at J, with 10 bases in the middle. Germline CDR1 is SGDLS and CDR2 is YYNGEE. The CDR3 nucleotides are TGTGCCAGCAGCGTAGGAGTTGGGTTTGAAGCTTTCTTT. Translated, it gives CASSVGVGFEAFF.

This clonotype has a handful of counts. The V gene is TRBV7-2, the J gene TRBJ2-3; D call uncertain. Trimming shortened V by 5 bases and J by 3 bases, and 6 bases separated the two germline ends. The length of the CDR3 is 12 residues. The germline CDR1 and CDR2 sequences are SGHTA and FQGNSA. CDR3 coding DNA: TGTGCCAGCAGCCGGAAGACAGATACGCAGTATTTT. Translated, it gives CASSRKTDTQYF. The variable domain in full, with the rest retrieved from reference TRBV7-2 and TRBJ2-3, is GAGVSQSPSNKVTEKGKDVELRCDPISGHTALYWYRQSLGQGLEFLIYFQGNSAPDKSGLPSDRFSAERTGGSVSTLTIQRTQQEDSAVYLCASSRKTDTQYFGPGTRLTVL.

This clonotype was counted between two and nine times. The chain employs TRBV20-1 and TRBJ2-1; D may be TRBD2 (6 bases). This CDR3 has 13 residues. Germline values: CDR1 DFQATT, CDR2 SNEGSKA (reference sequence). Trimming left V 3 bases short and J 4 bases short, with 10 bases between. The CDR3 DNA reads TGCAGTGCTAGTAGCGGACCTTACAATGAGCAGTTCTTC. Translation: CSASSGPYNEQFF.

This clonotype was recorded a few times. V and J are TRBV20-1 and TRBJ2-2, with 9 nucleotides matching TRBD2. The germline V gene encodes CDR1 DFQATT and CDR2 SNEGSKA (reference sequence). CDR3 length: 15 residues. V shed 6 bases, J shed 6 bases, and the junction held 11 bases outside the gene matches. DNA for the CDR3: TGCAGTGCGCCTCCCCTGGCGGGAGGGCCCGGGGAGCTGTTTTTT. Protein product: CSAPPLAGGPGELFF.